Shown below are 32 T cell receptor beta chains from a single sample sequenced in a study of CD8+ T cells in alopecia areata (dated by TCRdb to 2016 to 2019). The library was produced with the immunoSEQ multiplex PCR assay. RNA was extracted from all samples and reverse transcribed into cDNA as template for TCR sequencing. This is the immuneACCESS table as TCRdb keeps it, with only in-frame sequences that have V and J called. A part of the clones is gone; compared with another copy, unresolved V genes explain less than half, and the rest is unexplained. Within this sample are around 300,000 clones, with 45% to 70% of them counted one time only. The top ten constitute about 0.89% of the sample. The label giving this sample's treatment or condition can be read as: oral pan-JAK inhibitor, 5-10 mg twice daily. The material sequenced was CD4+ T cells sorted from blood, taken at approximately week 52, from a patient treated with tofacitinib. The receptors were sampled from a human donor with alopecia areata.

The rearrangement joins TRBV30 to TRBJ1-1, with D perhaps TRBD1 (5 bases). The CDR3 is 13 amino acids. CDR1 is GTSNPN, CDR2 SVGIG, per germline (reference sequence). V was cut by 5 bases and J by 1 base, with 11 bases left in between. The CDR3 DNA reads as TGTGCCTGGCGTTACACAGGGAACACTGAAGCTTTCTTT. It translates to CAWRYTGNTEAFF. The whole variable domain, remainder taken from reference TRBV30 and TRBJ1-1, is SQTIHQWPATLVQPVGSPLSLECTVEGTSNPNLYWYRQAAGRGLQLLFYSVGIGQISSEVPQNLSASRPQDRQFILSSKKLLLSDSGFYLCAWRYTGNTEAFFGQGTRLTVV.

The V and J genes are TRBV25-1 and TRBJ1-6; 7 bases match TRBD1. With 1 base clipped from V and 3 bases from J, the junction kept 6 bases outside the gene matches. Germline V gene lookup returns CDR1 MGHDK and CDR2 SYGVNS. The CDR3 covers 17 residues. The CDR3: CASSESRGLFYNSPLHF. The CDR3 DNA is TGTGCCAGCAGTGAATCAAGGGGGCTGTTCTATAATTCACCCCTCCACTTT.

This clone appeared once. The chain uses TRBV7-9 and TRBJ2-5, with 8 bases matching TRBD2. CDR3 size: 13 residues. CDR1 is SEHNR and CDR2 is FQNEAQ in the germline V gene (reference sequence). V lost 10 bases and J lost 2; bases outside the gene matches: 6. CDR3 nucleotides: TGTGCCACCCAGCGGGGGACGCAAGAGACCCAGTACTTC. Its protein product is CATQRGTQETQYF.

With regard to this clone: Relative to the germline gene, one junction end is altered; a read error may explain this. The chain couples TRBV10-3 to TRBJ2-1; no definite D call. The CDR3 is made up of 12 amino acids. Per germline, CDR1 ENHRY and CDR2 SYGVKD. CDR3 bases: TGTGCCAGCAGTCCCCTGGGGAATGAGCAGTTCTTC. Encoded protein: CASSPLGNEQFF.

The chain carries TRBV15 and TRBJ1-1; D is undetermined. Trimming stripped 5 bases from V and 1 base from J, with 8 bases between. The CDR3 runs 13 residues. The germline CDR1 and CDR2 sequences are LNHNV and YYDKDF (reference sequence). CDR3: CATSAGKNTEAFF. The CDR3 nucleotides are TGTGCCACCAGCGCCGGAAAGAACACTGAAGCTTTCTTT.

This rearrangement joins TRBV7-8 to TRBJ2-3, with 12 bases matching TRBD2. The CDR3 spans 17 residues. From germline, CDR1 is SGHVS and CDR2 FQNEAQ. The V and J ends lost 6 bases and 2 bases, in that order; junction bases with no gene match: 9. The CDR3 sequence is CASRDPRLAGATDTQYF. The CDR3 DNA reads as TGTGCCAGCAGGGATCCCAGACTAGCGGGGGCCACAGATACGCAGTATTTT.

This sequence joins TRBV30 and TRBJ1-2; 9 nucleotides line up with TRBD1. Per germline, CDR1 GTSNPN and CDR2 SVGIG (reference sequence). J lost 6 bases, V lost 5 bases, and 10 bases had no gene match. The CDR3 length is 14 residues. CDR3 in DNA: TGTGCCTGGGGCGGGCGGACAGGGGTTGATGGCTACACCTTC. Translation gives CAWGGRTGVDGYTF.

This clone appeared a few times. This chain joins TRBV25-1 and TRBJ2-5; D call uncertain. This CDR3 is 17 amino acids long. Germline lookup yields CDR1 MGHDK and CDR2 SYGVNS. Trimming left V 2 bases short and J 5 bases short, with 21 bases between. CDR3 region: CASSEPPMAGPMETQYF. The CDR3, as DNA: TGTGCCAGCAGTGAACCCCCCATGGCAGGTCCAATGGAGACCCAGTACTTC.

This chain uses TRBV6-6 with TRBJ1-2, with D uncertain. CDR3 length: 13 residues. From germline, CDR1 is MNHNY and CDR2 SVGAGI (reference sequence). The ends were cut back, 2 bases at V and 1 base at J, with 5 bases in the middle. The CDR3 is CASSYLGNYGYTF. In DNA, the CDR3 is TGTGCCAGCAGTTACCTCGGTAACTATGGCTACACCTTC.

This chain connects TRBV28 to TRBJ2-2; tentative D call: TRBD1 (5 bases). The CDR3 length is 15 residues. The germline V gene encodes CDR1 MDHEN and CDR2 SYDVKM. Trimming cost V 4 bases and J 4 bases, with 13 bases left between them. The CDR3 spells CASSSAGQGTGELFF. Here the CDR3 DNA reads TGTGCCAGCAGTTCGGCAGGGCAAGGCACCGGGGAGCTGTTTTTT.

The rearrangement uses TRBV5-1 and TRBJ2-7, with unresolved D. Looked up from germline, CDR1 is SGHRS and CDR2 is YFSETQ. The V end was cut by 4 bases, the J end by 2 bases, with 1 base between. The CDR3 sequence is 10 residues long. In DNA form, the CDR3 reads TGCGCCAGCAGCCCCTACGAGCAGTACTTC. The encoded protein is CASSPYEQYF. The whole variable domain, filled in from reference TRBV5-1 and TRBJ2-7, reads KAGVTQTPRYLIKTRGQQVTLSCSPISGHRSVSWYQQTPGQGLQFLFEYFSETQRNKGNFPGRFSGRQFSNSRSEMNVSTLELGDSALYLCASSPYEQYFGPGTRLTVT.

The rearrangement joins TRBV29-1 to TRBJ1-1, with a tentative D call TRBD1 (5 bases). V dropped 4 bases and J dropped 1 base, with 13 bases sitting between them. This CDR3 is 14 amino acids long. Germline loops: CDR1 SQVTM, CDR2 ANQGSEA. The CDR3 DNA is TGCAGCGTTGCGCACAGGAATTGGAACACTGAAGCTTTCTTT. This sequence encodes CSVAHRNWNTEAFF.

The chain joins TRBV2 to TRBJ1-1, with D perhaps TRBD1 (6 bases). V lost 5 bases to trimming and J lost 2 bases, with 9 bases between them. Germline-derived CDR1 and CDR2 are SNHLY and FYNNEI. This CDR3 spans 13 amino acids. CDR3 loop: CASSRGPNTEAFF. The CDR3 coding sequence is TGTGCCAGCAGTCGGGGGCCAAACACTGAAGCTTTCTTT.

A few counts support this clone. This rearrangement joins TRBV7-3 to TRBJ1-1; TRBD1 agrees at 8 bases. V gave up 2 bases and J gave up 6 bases; unmatched junction bases: 5. The CDR3 length is 14 residues. In germline, CDR1 is SGHTA, CDR2 FQGTGA. The CDR3 DNA reads as TGTGCCAGCAGCTTACAGGGGGCGAAGGCTGAAGCTTTCTTT. As protein: CASSLQGAKAEAFF.

The CDR3 nucleotides read TGTGCCATCAGGGGACTAGCAAGAGATACGCAGTATTTT. It codes for CAIRGLARDTQYF. The chain links TRBV10-3 to TRBJ2-3; 9 bases map to TRBD2. CDR1 and CDR2 from the germline V gene are ENHRY and SYGVKD. After removal of 6 bases from V and 5 bases from J, the junction contained 3 bases not matched to a gene. This CDR3 spans 13 amino acids.

The rearrangement uses TRBV15 and TRBJ2-5, with D unclear. This CDR3 spans 11 amino acids. The V gene lost 1 base and the J gene lost 5 bases, with 2 bases spanning the gap. Germline CDR1 reads LNHNV; CDR2 reads YYDKDF (reference sequence). Here the CDR3 DNA reads TGTGCCACCAGCAGAGGGGAGACCCAGTACTTC. It translates to CATSRGETQYF.

This clone has more than one count but fewer than ten. The rearrangement joins TRBV10-3 to TRBJ2-3, with 8 bases identical to TRBD1. The CDR3 contains 14 residues. The V gene end was trimmed by 4 bases and the J gene end by 6 bases; junction bases not matched to a gene: 6. Germline CDR1 is ENHRY and CDR2 is SYGVKD. The CDR3 spells CAISVAQGGDTQYF. The DNA for the CDR3 is TGTGCCATCAGTGTGGCACAGGGGGGTGATACGCAGTATTTT.

This chain connects TRBV29-1 to TRBJ2-2; a weak D match, TRBD1 (6 bases). The germline CDR1 and CDR2 sequences are SQVTM and ANQGSEA. There are 14 residues in the CDR3. V lost 7 bases, J lost 2 bases, and 14 bases lay in between. In DNA, the CDR3 is TGCAGCGCAGGAACAGGGTATAACACCGGGGAGCTGTTTTTT. As protein: CSAGTGYNTGELFF.

The rearrangement joins TRBV2 to TRBJ1-2; TRBD1 aligns across 8 bases. The CDR3 covers 15 residues. V lost 4 bases and J lost 6; bases outside the gene matches: 10. The germline CDR1 and CDR2 sequences are SNHLY and FYNNEI. In DNA, the CDR3 is TGTGCCAGCAGTGCCGGCGGCGGGACAGGTCATGGCTACACCTTC. Its protein product is CASSAGGGTGHGYTF.

Only a few counts were recorded for this clone. The V call is TRBV7-9, the J call TRBJ2-2, with D unresolved. The germline V and J ends were trimmed by 2 bases and 8 bases, with 6 bases remaining between them. Germline V lookup: CDR1 SEHNR, CDR2 FQNEAQ (reference sequence). This CDR3 is built from 12 residues. CDR3 DNA: TGTGCCAGCAGCTTAAACGAGGGGGAGCTGTTTTTT. Amino acids: CASSLNEGELFF.

The rearrangement links TRBV10-2 to TRBJ1-1; D is ambiguous. The CDR3 sequence is 14 residues long. Trimming left V 3 bases short and J 1 base short, with 9 bases between. Germline CDR1 and CDR2: WSHSY and SAAADI. The CDR3 DNA follows: TGCGCCAGCAGTGAATCGACGGCGAACACTGAAGCTTTCTTT. This encodes CASSESTANTEAFF.

The chain carries TRBV7-9 and TRBJ1-6, with D tentatively TRBD1 (5 bases). V was cut by 1 base and J by 7 bases, with 11 bases left in between. This CDR3 is 15 amino acids long. Germline V gene data show CDR1 as SEHNR and CDR2 as FQNEAQ (reference sequence). CDR3 coding DNA: TGTGCCAGCAGCTTAGAGTTGTCAGGGAATTCACCCCTCCACTTT. Amino acid sequence: CASSLELSGNSPLHF.

The rearrangement links TRBV5-1 to TRBJ2-5, with D unresolved. There are 14 residues in the CDR3. Trimming took 2 bases from V and 5 from J, leaving 13 bases between them. Germline V gene lookup returns CDR1 SGHRS and CDR2 YFSETQ. The DNA of the CDR3 is TGCGCCAGCAGCTTCTTAGGAGTCGAGGAGACCCAGTACTTC. Translation: CASSFLGVEETQYF.

The J gene is TRBJ2-7, the V gene TRBV29-1; a possible D gene is TRBD1 (6 bases). The germline V and J ends were trimmed by 6 bases and 2 bases, with 11 bases remaining between them. Germline loops: CDR1 SQVTM, CDR2 ANQGSEA. The CDR3 is 12 amino acids. The CDR3 coding sequence is TGCAGCGTACTGGACAGAGCCTACGAGCAGTACTTC. Its protein is CSVLDRAYEQYF.

The chain combines TRBV4-3 with TRBJ2-5; D not resolved. The CDR3 extends over 14 amino acids. Germline assignment: CDR1 LGHNA and CDR2 YSLEER. Trimming pared 0 bases from V and 5 bases from J, leaving 10 bases between. The CDR3 protein is CASSQDQGWETQYF. Here the CDR3 DNA reads TGCGCCAGCAGCCAAGATCAAGGGTGGGAGACCCAGTACTTC.

The chain links TRBV2 to TRBJ2-1, with D unresolved. CDR1 is SNHLY, CDR2 FYNNEI, per germline. This CDR3 spans 12 amino acids. Trimming took off 9 bases at V and 5 bases at J, with 11 bases between the two ends. CDR3 loop: CASQREDNEQFF. The CDR3 DNA reads as TGTGCCAGTCAACGAGAGGACAATGAGCAGTTCTTC.

This clone appeared once. The identical CDR3 is also encoded by other nucleotide sequences in the sample. The genes are TRBV5-1 and TRBJ2-5, with TRBD1 identical over 7 bases. CDR3 length equals 13 residues. Germline values: CDR1 SGHRS, CDR2 YFSETQ. Unmatched junction bases numbered 5, after V lost 4 bases and J lost 5 bases. For the CDR3, the DNA is TGCGCCAGCAGCGTAGGGACAGCGGAGACCCAGTACTTC. Encoded protein: CASSVGTAETQYF.

CDR3 nucleotide sequence: TGCGCCAGCAGCCAAGGGGAAGGACAGCCCCAGCATTTT. Its protein product is CASSQGEGQPQHF. The rearrangement joins TRBV4-1 to TRBJ1-5; D not certain. V was shortened by 1 base and J by 7 bases, with 8 bases between the two germline ends. Germline V gene lookup returns CDR1 MGHRA and CDR2 YSYEKL. The CDR3 loop spans 13 amino acids.

Details on this clone: This sample also contains other DNA sequences that code for the same CDR3. The chain links TRBV30 to TRBJ1-5, with D uncertain. The CDR3 consists of 13 residues. Germline CDR1 and CDR2: GTSNPN and SVGIG (reference sequence). V dropped 2 bases and J dropped 0 bases, with 5 bases sitting between them. The CDR3: CAWSSSSNQPQHF. CDR3 in DNA: TGTGCCTGGAGTTCCTCTAGCAATCAGCCCCAGCATTTT.

The sample holds one count of this clone. This chain uses TRBV11-2 with TRBJ2-3, with D possibly TRBD2 on 6 matching bases. Trimming took off 1 base at V and 3 bases at J, with 11 bases between the two ends. CDR1 is SGHAT and CDR2 is FQNNGV in the germline V gene. This CDR3 has 15 residues. The CDR3 loop is CASSLARGTTDTQYF. The DNA of the CDR3 is TGTGCCAGCAGCTTAGCGCGGGGTACGACAGATACGCAGTATTTT.

This chain uses TRBV18 with TRBJ1-1; tentative D call: TRBD1 (6 bases). Looked up from germline, CDR1 is KGHSH and CDR2 is LQKENI. The CDR3 totals 15 residues. With 1 base removed from V and 3 bases from J, the gap between germline ends came to 12 bases. CDR3 loop: CASSPQQGIDTEAFF. CDR3 bases: TGTGCCAGCTCACCACAACAGGGTATCGACACTGAAGCTTTCTTT.

This clone was seen a handful of times. The V and J genes are TRBV11-2 and TRBJ2-3; TRBD2 matches at 7 bases. V lost 1 base and J lost 3; bases outside the gene matches: 7. The CDR3 is made up of 16 amino acids. Germline lookup yields CDR1 SGHAT and CDR2 FQNNGV. The CDR3 is CASSLVQRGLTDTQYF. CDR3 nucleotide sequence: TGTGCCAGCAGCTTAGTGCAGCGGGGCCTTACAGATACGCAGTATTTT.